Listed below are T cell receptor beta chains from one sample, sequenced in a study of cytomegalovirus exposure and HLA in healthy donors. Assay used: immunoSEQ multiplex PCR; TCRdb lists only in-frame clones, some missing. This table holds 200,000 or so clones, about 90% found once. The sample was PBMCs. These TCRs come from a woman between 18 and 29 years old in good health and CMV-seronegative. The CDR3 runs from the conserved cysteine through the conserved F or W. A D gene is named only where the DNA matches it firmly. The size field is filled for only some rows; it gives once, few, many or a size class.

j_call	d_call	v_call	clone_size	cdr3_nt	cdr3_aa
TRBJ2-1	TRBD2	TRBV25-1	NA	TGTGCCAGCAGTGGAGCGGGAGGGCCGGGGTATGAGCAGTTCTTC	CASSGAGGPGYEQFF
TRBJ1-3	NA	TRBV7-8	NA	TGTGCCAGCAGCCTAGTCAGGGCGACCTCTGGAAACACCATATATTTT	CASSLVRATSGNTIYF
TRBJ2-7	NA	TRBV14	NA	TGTGCCAGCAGCCAAGTTTGGGCAAATGCCCGGGGGACCTACGAGCAGTACTTC	CASSQVWANARGTYEQYF
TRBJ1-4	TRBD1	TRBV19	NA	TGTGCCAGTAGTATCTTACGGACAGGGTATGAAAAACTGTTTTTT	CASSILRTGYEKLFF
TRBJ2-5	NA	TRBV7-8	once	TGTGCCAGCAGCTTCAGGGAGGTCGGCCAAGAGACCCAGTACTTC	CASSFREVGQETQYF
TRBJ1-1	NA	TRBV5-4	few	TGTGCCAGCAGCCCAGCACAGGGTTGCCCCCCCTTTTGCTCAGACCACGAAGCTTTCTTT	CASSPAQGCPPFCSDHEAFF
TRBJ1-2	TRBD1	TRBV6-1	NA	TGTGCCAGCAGTGACCTGCATTCTTGGCAGGGGGCTAACTATGGCTACACCTTC	CASSDLHSWQGANYGYTF
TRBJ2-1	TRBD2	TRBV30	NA	TGTGCCTTGGACGGAGCGGGAACCAACGGGGGGCAGTTCTTC	CALDGAGTNGGQFF
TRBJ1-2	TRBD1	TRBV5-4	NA	TGTGCCAGCAGCGCGGGACAGGGAGGCGGCTTTGGCTACACCTTC	CASSAGQGGGFGYTF
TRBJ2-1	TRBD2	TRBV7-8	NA	TGTGCCAGCAGCCCTCACGATAGCGGGAGAAGGGGCAATGAGCAGTTCTTC	CASSPHDSGRRGNEQFF
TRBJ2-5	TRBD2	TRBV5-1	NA	TGCGCCAGCAGCGGGACTAGCGGAAAAGAGACCCAGTACTTC	CASSGTSGKETQYF
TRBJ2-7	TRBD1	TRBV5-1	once	TGCGCCAGCAAACGGGACAGCATATACGAGCAGTACTTC	CASKRDSIYEQYF
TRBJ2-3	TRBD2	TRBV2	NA	TGTGCCAGCAGTGGGGTGGAAGGAGGTGCGGGAGGCGACTCTAGCACAGATACGCAGTATTTT	CASSGVEGGAGGDSSTDTQYF
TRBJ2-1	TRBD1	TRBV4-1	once	TGCGCCAGCAGCCCCAGACAAGGTAGGGGGCTTAGGAATGAGCAGTTCTTC	CASSPRQGRGLRNEQFF
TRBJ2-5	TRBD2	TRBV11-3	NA	TGTGCCAGCAGCCGGGGGGACCAAGAGACCCAGTACTTC	CASSRGDQETQYF
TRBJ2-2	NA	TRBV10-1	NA	TGCGCCAGCAGTGAATTACTCGAGACCGGGGAGCTGTTTTTT	CASSELLETGELFF
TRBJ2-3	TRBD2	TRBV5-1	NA	TGCGCCAGCAGCTTGGTTGGACTAGCGGAGATAAACACAGATACGCAGTATTTT	CASSLVGLAEINTDTQYF
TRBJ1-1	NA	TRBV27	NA	TGTGCCAGCAGTTTATTCCCTAACGGGGCTGAAGCTTTCTTT	CASSLFPNGAEAFF
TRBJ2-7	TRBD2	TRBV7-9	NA	TGTGCCAGCAGTCCAAAGGGAGGGAAGTTCACCTACGAGCAGTACTTC	CASSPKGGKFTYEQYF
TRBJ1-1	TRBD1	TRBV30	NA	TGTGCCTGGATCAAAAGACCCCCACAGGGGACTGAAGCTTTCTTT	CAWIKRPPQGTEAFF
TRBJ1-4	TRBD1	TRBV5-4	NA	TGTGCCAGCAGCGCTCCGGGACAGGAGAATGAAAAACTGTTTTTT	CASSAPGQENEKLFF
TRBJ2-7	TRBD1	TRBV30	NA	TGTGCCAGACAGGGGGGGCCGGGGGAGCAGTACTTC	CARQGGPGEQYF
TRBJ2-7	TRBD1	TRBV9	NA	TGTGCCAGCAGTCTCAGCGCGACAGGGACCTACGAGCAGTACTTC	CASSLSATGTYEQYF
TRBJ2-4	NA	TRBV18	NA	TGTGCCAGCTCACTAAGGACTCCCAATAAAGACCTCAAAAACATTCAGTACTTC	CASSLRTPNKDLKNIQYF
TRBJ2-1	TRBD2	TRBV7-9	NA	TGTGCCAGCACCTCGGGACTAGCGGGAGATGAGCAGTTCTTC	CASTSGLAGDEQFF
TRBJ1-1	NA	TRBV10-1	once	TGCGCCAGCAGTGAGTCTGCGGTGGGTGAAGCTTTCTTT	CASSESAVGEAFF
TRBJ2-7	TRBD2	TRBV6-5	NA	TGTGCCAGCACCTACCAACTAGCGGGAGTAAGAGAGCAGTACTTC	CASTYQLAGVREQYF
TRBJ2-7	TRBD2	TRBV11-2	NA	TGTGCCAGCAGCTCCGAACTAGCGGGAGGAAGGGGGGAGCAGTACTTC	CASSSELAGGRGEQYF
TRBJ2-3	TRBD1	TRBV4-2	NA	TGTGCCAGCAGCCAAGGTGACAGGGGGTCTAGCACAGATACGCAGTATTTT	CASSQGDRGSSTDTQYF
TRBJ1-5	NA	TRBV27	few	TGTGCCAGCAGTTTAGCGGCAGTTAGCAATCAGCCCCAGCATTTT	CASSLAAVSNQPQHF
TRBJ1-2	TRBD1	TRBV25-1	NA	TGTGCCAGCAGTTCGGACAGGGGGCACGCTTATGGCTACACCTTC	CASSSDRGHAYGYTF
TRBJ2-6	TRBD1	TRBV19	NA	TGTGCCAGTAGTATCCTCACAGGGGGTTCTGGGGCCAACGTCCTGACTTTC	CASSILTGGSGANVLTF
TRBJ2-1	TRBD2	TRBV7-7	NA	TGTGCCAGCAGCGTTAGCGGGAGGGTCAATGAGCAGTTCTTC	CASSVSGRVNEQFF
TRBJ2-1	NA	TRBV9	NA	TGTGCCAGCAGCTTTAGCGGCAATGAGCAGTTCTTC	CASSFSGNEQFF
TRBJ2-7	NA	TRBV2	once	TGTGCCAGCAGTGACACGGCCGGGGTAGTCTACGAGCAGTACTTC	CASSDTAGVVYEQYF
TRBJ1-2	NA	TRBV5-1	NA	TGCGCCAGCAGCTTGGCAGGGGATGGCTACACCTTC	CASSLAGDGYTF
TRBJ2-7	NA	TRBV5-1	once	TGCGCCAGCAGCTTGCTATTCGGGAGCTCCTACGAGCAGTACTTC	CASSLLFGSSYEQYF
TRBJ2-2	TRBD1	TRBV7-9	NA	TGTGCCAGCAGCTTGGGACAGGGGTACCCCCCGAACACCGGGGAGCTGTTTTTT	CASSLGQGYPPNTGELFF
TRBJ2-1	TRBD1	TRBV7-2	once	TGTGCCGGGGGAGGACAGGGGAAGTACAATGAGCAGTTCTTC	CAGGGQGKYNEQFF
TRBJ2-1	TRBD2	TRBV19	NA	TGTGCCAGTAGTATACCGGGCGGGGGGCCCTACAATGAGCAGTTCTTC	CASSIPGGGPYNEQFF
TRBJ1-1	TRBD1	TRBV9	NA	TGTGCCAGCAGCGGCGACAGGGATGATGAAGCTTTCTTT	CASSGDRDDEAFF
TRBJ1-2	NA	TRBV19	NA	TGTGCCAGTAGTATAGGACGAGGGTACTATGGCTACACCTTC	CASSIGRGYYGYTF
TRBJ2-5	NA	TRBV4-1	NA	TGCGCCAGCAGCCCTAACCTAGAGACCCAGTACTTC	CASSPNLETQYF
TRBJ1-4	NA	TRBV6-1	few	TGTGCCAGCAGTGAAGCAACGGGTAATGAAAAACTGTTTTTT	CASSEATGNEKLFF
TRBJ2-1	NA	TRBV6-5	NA	TGTGCCAGCAGTTACTCGATAGCAGGGGAAGGTGAGCAGTTCTTC	CASSYSIAGEGEQFF
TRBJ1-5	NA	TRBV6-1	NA	TGTGCCAGCAGAGAGCGGGGACATCAGCCCCAGCATTTT	CASRERGHQPQHF
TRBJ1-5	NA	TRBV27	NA	TGTGCCAGCAGTTTATTAACACCCGTCGCCAATCAGCCCCAGCATTTT	CASSLLTPVANQPQHF
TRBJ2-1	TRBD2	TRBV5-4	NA	TGTGCCAGCAGCCTAGGACTAGCGGGAGACTATGAGCAGTTCTTC	CASSLGLAGDYEQFF
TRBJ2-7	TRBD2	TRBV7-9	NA	TGTGCCAGCGGAGGAGCGGGAGTCTTGGACGAGCAGTACTTC	CASGGAGVLDEQYF
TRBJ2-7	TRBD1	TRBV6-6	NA	TGTGCCAGCAGTTGGGGACAGGGGTCCGGGGAGCAGTACTTC	CASSWGQGSGEQYF
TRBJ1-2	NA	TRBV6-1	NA	TGTGCCAGCAGTGAACAGGGTTTACCGAATGGCTACACCTTC	CASSEQGLPNGYTF
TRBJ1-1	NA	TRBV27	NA	TGTGCCAGCAGTTTATTGAGGGAAAACACTGAAGCTTTCTTT	CASSLLRENTEAFF
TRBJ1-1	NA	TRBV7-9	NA	TGTGCCAGCAGCTTACTGACAGAAAGTTCGGCTTTCTTT	CASSLLTESSAFF
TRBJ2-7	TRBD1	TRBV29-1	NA	TGCAGCGGTGGGGACAGAGCCTACGAGCAGTACTTC	CSGGDRAYEQYF
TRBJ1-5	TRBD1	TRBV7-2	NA	TGTGCCAGCAGCCCAACAGGGGGCCGGTATCAGCCCCAGCATTTT	CASSPTGGRYQPQHF
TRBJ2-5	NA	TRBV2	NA	TGTGCCAGCAGTGAAGATTTCGGAGAGACCCAGTACTTC	CASSEDFGETQYF
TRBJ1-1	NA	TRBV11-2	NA	TGTGCCAGCAGCTTAGCGGAGTGGCAGGGACTCACTGAAGCTTTCTTT	CASSLAEWQGLTEAFF